This entry is about one TCR beta chain. Naive CD4 T cells were sorted as CD45RO-negative, CD62L-positive. The source of the sample is a study of human versus mouse CDR3 diversity and MHC coevolution. As for the study in general: Valid reads per sample ranged from about 0.6 x 10^7 to 1.7 x 10^7.

The V segment lost 5 bases and the J segment 6 bases; nucleotides outside the gene matches: 5. The germline V gene has CDR1 MDHEN and CDR2 SYDVKM. The CDR3 contains 14 residues. Measured with immunoSEQ multiplex PCR; TCRdb has only the in-frame clones, and not every one. The data hold tens of thousands of clones, with about 93% observed a single time. The V call is TRBV28, the J call TRBJ1-4; 8 bases map to TRBD1. The specimen sequenced was naive CD4+ T cells from blood. The subset denotes: CD45RO-negative CD62L-positive naive CD4 T cells. The TCR comes from a person between 30 and 69 years old in good health. CDR3 sequence: CASSTGTGHEKLFF. As DNA, the CDR3 is TGTGCCAGCAGTACCGGGACAGGTCATGAAAAACTGTTTTTT.